This TCR beta chain was sequenced for a study of cytomegalovirus exposure and HLA in healthy donors. Points from the study as a whole: Overall, roughly 160 TCR beta chains were annotated as cytomegalovirus-associated.

The PCR contained 60 Vbeta and 13 Jbeta primers. The protocol was immunoSEQ multiplex PCR, while the TCRdb copy is restricted to in-frame clones and leaves out a portion. Seen here are about 90,000 clones, 79% observed once, and the top ten hold around 3%. V gave up 8 bases and J gave up 0 bases, with 11 bases separating them. This CDR3 spans 14 amino acids. Germline CDR1 SEHNR, CDR2 FQNEAQ (reference sequence). With respect to this clone: Its antigen is unknown.

The TCR originated in a man under 40 in good health and CMV-seronegative. The source material was PBMCs. The chain has TRBV7-9 and TRBJ1-3, with D hard to call. CDR3 DNA: TGTGCCAGCCGCGAGGGCAGCTCTGGAAACACCATATATTTT. Translation: CASREGSSGNTIYF. Variable domain in full (rest from reference TRBV7-9 and TRBJ1-3): DTGVSQNPRHKITKRGQNVTFRCDPISEHNRLYWYRQTLGQGPEFLTYFQNEAQLEKSRLLSDRFSAERPKGSFSTLEIQRTEQGDSAMYLCASREGSSGNTIYFGEGSWLTVV.